This TCR beta chain was identified during a study of beta chain features in type 1 diabetes (dated by TCRdb to 2017 to 2018). Study-level background: Mean age, gender distribution, total cell number and subset yield did not differ between patients and healthy donors. A total of about 110 million sorted cells were examined across all samples, and the number of cells per subset was strongly correlated with RNA yield. The study compared the TCRB repertoires of sorted circulating CD4+ T cell subsets in recently diagnosed type 1 diabetes patients with those in matched healthy donors. Regulatory and stem cell-like memory subsets were isolated from only 8 patients and about eight healthy donors, whereas naive and central memory subsets came from all 28 donors. Broad study findings and their caveats: PCR may preferentially amplify shorter templates, but because patient and control samples were amplified and corrected together, any resulting skew would affect both groups equally. In all four CD4+ subsets, TCRB CDR3 length was moderately but significantly shorter in type 1 diabetes patients. Sequencing cDNA rather than genomic DNA could over-represent highly expressing activated cells, although activation and CD3 levels did not differ between groups. Patients with type 1 diabetes made fewer insertions and deleted more nucleotides at VDJ recombination sites, implying thymic rearrangement abnormalities. Naive, central memory and regulatory TCRB repertoires appeared to be more similar among patients than among healthy donors. Because the HLA sub-analyses included only small numbers of individuals, any influence of HLA type on TCRB rearrangement was left unresolved.

Details on this clone: Which antigen it targets is not known. No much larger clone is present one base from it, and per-base qualities are unavailable.

Each donor gave one peripheral blood draw, roughly 120 mL on average, collected into heparinised tubes. Naive, central memory, regulatory and stem cell-like memory CD4+ T cells were sorted on a BD FACSAria II using a panel including CD45RO, CCR7, CD25, CD127, CD95 and CD27. A purity above 98% was achieved for all sorted populations. PBMCs were isolated right away by Lymphoprep density gradient centrifugation and were stained directly, without culture. So that batch effects would be minimized, each experiment stained and sorted samples in pairs, pairing one healthy donor with one patient. From the cysteine up to the phenylalanine, the CDR3 has a length of 18 residues. The only DNA kept is the CDR3, 54 bases in frame from the first base. In the germline V gene (reference sequence), CDR1 corresponds to SGHAT and CDR2 to FQDESV. The entire amount of isolated RNA was reverse transcribed using the High Capacity cDNA Reverse Transcription Kit, so the sequenced TCRB transcripts were expressed ones. Stem cell-like memory T cell samples underwent survey-depth immunoSEQ sequencing, averaging roughly 1 million total reads per sample. Sorted cells were lysed in RLT buffer, and RNA was extracted using DNase-treated RNeasy Micro or Mini kits according to cell number. Each cell subset was processed separately to prevent cross-contamination, with patient and healthy donor samples processed together. The immunoSEQ multiplex PCR was used to amplify TCRB sequences from cDNA, generating 87-bp fragments that spanned the CDR3 region. Amplicons were sequenced on the Illumina HiSeq platform. As for the authors' bioinformatics: PCR bias was computationally corrected using synthetic template baselines, reads within Hamming distance 2 were collapsed, and singletons that could not be merged were discarded. By aligning reads against IMGT, V, D and J genes, CDR3 length, and insertions or deletions at six rearrangement sites were assigned. Within each subset, clonotype counts were normalized to sorted cell number, after which true diversity and Gini coefficients were computed with the tcR R package. The overlap coefficient, calculated on TCRB nucleotide sequences, was used to quantify repertoire sharing. Imported from immuneACCESS, the table was reduced by TCRdb to in-frame sequences with V and J called. These copies leave out some clones; in studies compared against another copy, an unresolved V gene accounts for under half, and the cause of the remainder is not known. The DNA gave D and trimming, while V, J and clone size come from that table. The table for this sample lists some 23,000 clones; 68% of them were counted only once. The ten largest make up roughly 1.1% of the sample.

The sequenced material came from stem cell memory CD4+ T cells from blood. Explained via the paper, the cell subset or site label denotes: stem cell-like memory CD4+ T cells. The TCR sequence derives from a middle-aged woman with type 1 diabetes. Recombination linked TRBV11-1 to TRBJ2-5; 12 central nucleotides agree with TRBD2. The J call may be incorrect, as the DNA end agrees better with TRBJ2-7. CDR3 loop: CASSLALGPSGRGSEQYF. The DNA is as follows: TGTGCCAGCAGCTTAGCATTGGGTCCTAGCGGGAGGGGCTCCGAGCAGTACTTC.